This TCR beta chain was captured by sequencing in a study of blood T cell repertoires in COVID-19. Study details: Italy, Spain and the United States were the sources of the convalescent and acute COVID-19 samples.

This clone was seen only once. This could be a read error, since a much larger clone is one nucleotide away. The same CDR3 is also encoded by other DNA sequences in this sample. TCRdb's table, derived via immunoSEQ multiplex PCR, lists solely in-frame clones and lacks some. The sample has 310,000 or so clones; roughly 87% are singletons. Recovered Cohort 3 donors showed two negative PCRs, clearance, or symptom resolution. Unmatched junction bases numbered 0, after V lost 5 bases and J lost 4 bases. Germline CDR1 reads MNHEY; CDR2 reads SVGEGT. The CDR3 loop spans 12 amino acids. This TCR derives from a woman younger than 35 who had recovered from COVID-19. What was sequenced was PBMCs or T cells enriched from blood (not recorded which). The V gene is TRBV6-2 or TRBV6-3, the J gene TRBJ1-2; 8 bases match TRBD1. CDR3 loop: CASSTGGYGYTF. The CDR3 nucleotides read TGTGCCAGCAGTACAGGGGGCTATGGCTACACCTTC.